This T cell receptor beta chain emerged from a study of cytomegalovirus exposure and HLA in healthy donors. Findings and caveats of the study: A later analysis linked a missense variant in DCLRE1C to the trimming of TCR beta V and J genes. The CMV antigen specificity of a few CMV-associated chains was confirmed through in vitro analysis.

This CDR3 is 13 amino acids long. Germline V gene sequence: CDR1 SGDLS, CDR2 YYNGEE. With V trimmed by 5 bases and J by 5 bases, 2 bases remained unmatched. With 60 Vbeta and 13 Jbeta primers, the PCR was carried out. Here immunoSEQ multiplex PCR was the method, and the copy in TCRdb shows in-frame clones only, minus some. The sample shows under 200,000 clones, about 76% of them seen only once. To note about this clone: Its antigen is not known.

The gene calls are TRBV9 and TRBJ1-1; 11 nucleotides align to TRBD1. This clonotype originated in a male donor in good health and CMV-seropositive. Material: PBMCs. The CDR3 DNA sequence: TGTGCCAGCAGGGGGGACAGGGGGACTGAAGCTTTCTTT. Amino acids: CASRGDRGTEAFF.